A selection of T cell receptor beta chains follows, all from one sample in a study of shared clonotypes between healthy human individuals. Measured with immunoSEQ multiplex PCR; TCRdb has only the in-frame clones, and not every one. The data hold approximately 740,000 clones, with 92% observed a single time. Material for sequencing was naive CD8+ T cells sorted from blood. These receptors were taken from a man younger than 45 in good health. Each CDR3 is given without its conserved first and last residue.

J gene: TRBJ2-1; V gene: TRBV7-8; CDR3 length: 13; CDR3 protein: ASRNTSGLYNEQF
J gene: TRBJ2-1; V gene: TRBV4-1; CDR3 length: 15; CDR3 protein: ASSQGDSLSSYNEQF
J gene: TRBJ2-5; V gene: TRBV7-9; CDR3 length: 10; CDR3 protein: ASSRQQETQY
J gene: TRBJ2-1; V gene: TRBV11-2; CDR3 length: 13; CDR3 protein: ASSQAGASENEQF
J gene: TRBJ2-7; V gene: TRBV4-3; CDR3 length: 13; CDR3 protein: ASSQDVQGGYEQY
J gene: TRBJ2-1; V gene: TRBV4-3; CDR3 length: 14; CDR3 protein: ASSQDKAGGYNEQF
J gene: TRBJ2-1; V gene: TRBV19; CDR3 length: 12; CDR3 protein: ASSMKSRGNEQF
J gene: TRBJ2-1; V gene: TRBV5-4; CDR3 length: 13; CDR3 protein: ASSAGGTGGDEQF
J gene: TRBJ1-1; V gene: TRBV15; CDR3 length: 13; CDR3 protein: ATSRDRAVNTEAF
J gene: TRBJ2-7; V gene: TRBV2; CDR3 length: 10; CDR3 protein: ASTGQSYEQY
J gene: TRBJ1-1; V gene: TRBV9; CDR3 length: 11; CDR3 protein: ASSPRTDDEAF
J gene: TRBJ2-3; V gene: TRBV28; CDR3 length: 14; CDR3 protein: ASSFLSEGGTDTQY
J gene: TRBJ2-7; V gene: TRBV27; CDR3 length: 14; CDR3 protein: ASSLVPTNAGYEQY
J gene: TRBJ2-3; V gene: TRBV15; CDR3 length: 13; CDR3 protein: ATSRAGPEGDTQY
J gene: TRBJ2-2; V gene: TRBV29-1; CDR3 length: 10; CDR3 protein: SVEYGSGELF
J gene: TRBJ1-1; V gene: TRBV27; CDR3 length: 11; CDR3 protein: ASATGFITEAF
J gene: TRBJ1-1; V gene: TRBV11-1; CDR3 length: 11; CDR3 protein: ASRDWTNTEAF
J gene: TRBJ2-5; V gene: TRBV19; CDR3 length: 15; CDR3 protein: ASSTGTSGRLGETQY
J gene: TRBJ2-1; V gene: TRBV9; CDR3 length: 13; CDR3 protein: ASSDISGRGNEQF
J gene: TRBJ2-2; V gene: TRBV5-1; CDR3 length: 13; CDR3 protein: ASSLGWTGTGELF
J gene: TRBJ1-5; V gene: TRBV7-9; CDR3 length: 13; CDR3 protein: ASSSTSYSNQPQH
J gene: TRBJ2-7; V gene: TRBV27; CDR3 length: 12; CDR3 protein: ASRPGTGSYEQY
J gene: TRBJ2-2; V gene: TRBV27; CDR3 length: 14; CDR3 protein: ASSIRQGKNTGELF
J gene: TRBJ2-1; V gene: TRBV13; CDR3 length: 14; CDR3 protein: ASSHRALSSYNEQF
J gene: TRBJ1-1; V gene: TRBV13; CDR3 length: 11; CDR3 protein: ASSLGFSTEAF
J gene: TRBJ1-1; V gene: TRBV27; CDR3 length: 12; CDR3 protein: ASSNGRIYTEAF
J gene: TRBJ1-1; V gene: TRBV11-2; CDR3 length: 11; CDR3 protein: ASSLSGGPEAF
J gene: TRBJ2-7; V gene: TRBV27; CDR3 length: 11; CDR3 protein: ASSRRQYGEQY
J gene: TRBJ2-2; V gene: TRBV5-1; CDR3 length: 9; CDR3 protein: ASSSDGELF
J gene: TRBJ2-5; V gene: TRBV14; CDR3 length: 13; CDR3 protein: ASSQSRGPLRTQY
J gene: TRBJ1-2; V gene: TRBV6-5; CDR3 length: 12; CDR3 protein: ASRPEFPSYGYT
J gene: TRBJ2-1; V gene: TRBV13; CDR3 length: 12; CDR3 protein: ASSKGPTSIEQF
J gene: TRBJ2-1; V gene: TRBV4-1; CDR3 length: 15; CDR3 protein: ASSQDEGRGSYNERF
J gene: TRBJ1-1; V gene: TRBV27; CDR3 length: 14; CDR3 protein: ASTPGRGYLNTEAF
J gene: TRBJ1-5; V gene: TRBV7-9; CDR3 length: 12; CDR3 protein: ASSISLEGAPQH
J gene: TRBJ2-2; V gene: TRBV6-5; CDR3 length: 14; CDR3 protein: ASSYTRAENTGELF
J gene: TRBJ1-5; V gene: TRBV6-5; CDR3 length: 13; CDR3 protein: ASSYSPAGNQPQH
J gene: TRBJ2-7; V gene: TRBV29-1; CDR3 length: 11; CDR3 protein: SVVLAASYEQY
J gene: TRBJ2-7; V gene: TRBV5-5; CDR3 length: 11; CDR3 protein: ASSFEGSGEQY
J gene: TRBJ1-5; V gene: TRBV28; CDR3 length: 13; CDR3 protein: ASSPKAGYGQPQH